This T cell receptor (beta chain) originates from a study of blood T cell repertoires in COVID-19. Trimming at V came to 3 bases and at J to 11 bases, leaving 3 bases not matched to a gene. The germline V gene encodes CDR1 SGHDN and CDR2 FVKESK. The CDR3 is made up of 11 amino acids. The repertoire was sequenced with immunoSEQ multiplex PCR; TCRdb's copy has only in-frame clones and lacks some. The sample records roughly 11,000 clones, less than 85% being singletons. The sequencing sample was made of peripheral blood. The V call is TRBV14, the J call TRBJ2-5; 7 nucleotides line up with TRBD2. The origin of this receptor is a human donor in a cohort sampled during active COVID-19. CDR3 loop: CASSHGGRQYF. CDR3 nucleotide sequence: TGTGCCAGCAGCCACGGCGGGAGACAGTACTTC.